This T cell receptor (beta chain) is drawn from a study of T cells in Graves' hyperthyroidism and ophthalmopathy. Findings and limits, study-wide: Most expanded thyroid clonotypes above 0.001 recurred in blood. A 13 V-J model separated ophthalmopathy from stable hyperthyroidism.

Worth noting for this clonotype: The antigen remains unidentified.

There were TCR beta CDR3 regions amplified from RNA transcripts. Primed by the HTBI set, a first-round RT-PCR was run on the TCR CDR3. Via MiXCR, TCRdb re-called the multiplex PCR reads, giving one row per CDR3 protein. The sample shows 730,000 or so distinct CDR3 sequences, around 20% of them seen only once. Germline V gene lookup returns CDR1 SGHNT and CDR2 YENEEA. The CDR3 extends over 15 amino acids. Trimming at V came to 5 bases and at J to 7 bases, leaving 7 bases not matched to a gene. Uncontrolled infection, other autoimmune disease, pregnancy or lactation disqualified patients from enrolment. Diagnoses were established using clinical symptoms, serum thyroxine and TRAb, thyroid ultrasound and orbital computed tomography.

The sample comprised blood. The chain couples TRBV11-3 to TRBJ2-2, with TRBD1 matching over 10 bases. This receptor was identified in a woman aged 50 to 60 with Graves' hyperthyroidism that later progressed to Graves' ophthalmopathy. CDR3 DNA sequence: TGTGCCAGCAGCCCAGGGACAGGGGAGGTCGGGGAGCTGTTTTTT. Amino acid sequence: CASSPGTGEVGELFF.